This record looks at one T cell receptor beta chain sequence and its context. Per germline, CDR1 DFQATT and CDR2 SNEGSKA (reference sequence). Losses at the gene ends were 5 bases for V and 4 bases for J; bases not matched to a gene: 1. The CDR3 extends over 11 amino acids. Source study methods: Amplification of reference gene primers provided the estimated nucleated cell counts. The repertoire was sequenced with immunoSEQ multiplex PCR; TCRdb's copy has only in-frame clones and lacks some. The V and J calls and clone size are taken from that table; D and trimming were inferred from the DNA. The table lists tens of thousands of clones, about 86% of them singletons. These data come from a study of blood T cell repertoires in COVID-19. Background on the study: PBMCs, B-cell-depleted T cells, or T cells were the source of the cDNA or gDNA that made up the material.

The source is an elderly woman with active or convalescent COVID-19. Sequencing was carried out using peripheral blood. This rearrangement joins TRBV20-1 to TRBJ2-7; 8 bases map to TRBD2. The CDR3 sequence: CSALAGYEQYF. As DNA, the CDR3 is TGCAGTGCTTTAGCGGGATACGAGCAGTACTTC.